The 31 T cell receptor beta chains below come from one sample, sequenced in a study of response to subunit inactivated influenza vaccine. Each CDR3 protein gets one entry after TCRdb re-called the RT-PCR reads with MiXCR. The sample lists 650,000 to 850,000 distinct CDR3 sequences, approximately 15% occurring once. Specimen: PBMCs from blood, collected roughly 15 days before vaccination. These receptor sequences come from a man between 50 and 59 years old who received an inactivated influenza vaccine.

As concerns this clonotype: The junction shows a germline mismatch at one end, possibly a read error. V gene TRBV7-7 combines with J gene TRBJ2-5; D possibly corresponds to TRBD2 (6 bases). Germline V gene sequence: CDR1 SSHAT, CDR2 FNYEAQ (reference sequence). The CDR3 spans 17 residues. The CDR3 DNA follows: TGTGCTAGCAGCTTAGCAACAACACGGGGGTACCAAGAGACCCAGTACTTC. Protein: CASSLATTRGYQETQYF.

V usage is TRBV7-8 and J usage is TRBJ2-1; unclear D gene. CDR1 is SGHVS and CDR2 is FQNEAQ in the germline V gene. There are 18 residues in the CDR3. V was clipped by 4 bases and J by 5 bases, with 24 bases between them. CDR3 DNA sequence: TGTGCCAGCAGCTCGCGACCTTCTACGTCACTACCAGACAATGAGCAGTTCTTC. Translating gives CASSSRPSTSLPDNEQFF. Full variable domain (rest looked up from reference TRBV7-8 and TRBJ2-1): GAGVSQSPRYKVAKRGQDVALRCDPISGHVSLFWYQQALGQGPEFLTYFQNEAQLDKSGLPSDRFFAERPEGSVSTLKIQRTQQEDSAVYLCASSSRPSTSLPDNEQFFGPGTRLTVL.

This clonotype was picked up a small number of times. This chain links TRBV29-1 with TRBJ2-3; 13 bases map to TRBD2. The CDR3 spans 14 residues. Germline lookup yields CDR1 SQVTM and CDR2 ANQGSEA. With 6 bases clipped from V and 10 bases from J, the junction kept 10 bases outside the gene matches. CDR3 in DNA: TGCAGCGTGGGGGGGACTAGCGGGACATCTGCGCAGTATTTT. Residues: CSVGGTSGTSAQYF.

This clonotype was detected only a few times. The CDR3 is CASSFAGPYEQYF. For the CDR3, the DNA is TGTGCCAGCAGTTTCGCCGGGCCCTACGAGCAGTACTTC. The chain combines TRBV28 with TRBJ2-7; D unresolved. V was clipped by 3 bases and J by 2 bases, with 8 bases between them. The CDR3 spans 13 residues. Germline V gives CDR1 MDHEN, CDR2 SYDVKM.

The chain recombines TRBV3-1 with TRBJ2-7; D is unclear. Germline V gene lookup returns CDR1 LGHDT and CDR2 YNNKEL (reference sequence). V was cut by 4 bases and J by 2 bases, with 18 bases left in between. CDR3 length: 16 residues. The CDR3 sequence: CASSLQQARSTYEQYF. The CDR3 DNA is TGTGCCAGCAGCCTACAGCAGGCGCGTTCGACCTACGAGCAGTACTTC.

The table lists this clonotype with a few counts. The chain has TRBV12-3 or TRBV12-4 and TRBJ2-1, with D possibly TRBD2 on 6 matching bases. This CDR3 has 12 residues. The V end lost 7 bases, the J end lost 10 bases, and 14 bases lay between the germline ends. The CDR3 protein is CASTLTSNEQFF. The CDR3, as DNA: TGTGCCAGCACCCTAACTAGCAACGAGCAGTTCTTC.

The CDR3 region is CSARDPTSRELDTQYF. CDR3 coding DNA: TGCAGTGCTAGAGATCCCACTAGCCGGGAGTTGGATACGCAGTATTTT. V gene TRBV20-1 combines with J gene TRBJ2-3, with D maybe TRBD2 (6 bases). CDR3 length: 16 residues. V was pared by 0 bases and J by 6 bases, with 19 bases between. Germline values: CDR1 DFQATT, CDR2 SNEGSKA (reference sequence).

This clonotype has only a few counts. The gene calls are TRBV12-3 or TRBV12-4 and TRBJ2-5; D is unresolved. The CDR3 contains 13 residues. V was cut by 5 bases and J by 4 bases, with 11 bases left in between. The chain's CDR3 is CASSTARRETQYF. CDR3 nucleotides: TGTGCCAGCAGTACGGCCCGGAGAGAGACCCAGTACTTC.

V is TRBV12-3 or TRBV12-4 and J is TRBJ2-7, with 8 bases that match TRBD1. The CDR3 consists of 15 residues. J lost 0 bases, V lost 5 bases, and 6 bases had no gene match. The CDR3 DNA follows: TGTGCCAGCAGTCGGGGACAGGAGAGCTCCTACGAGCAGTACTTC. This translates into CASSRGQESSYEQYF.

This clonotype was picked up a small number of times. The chain joins TRBV29-1 to TRBJ2-3, with TRBD2 matching over 9 bases. Looked up from germline, CDR1 is SQVTM and CDR2 is ANQGSEA. After removal of 6 bases from V and 0 bases from J, the junction contained 7 bases not matched to a gene. This CDR3 spans 15 amino acids. Here the CDR3 DNA reads TGCAGCGTCTTGGGACTAGCTACTAGCACAGATACGCAGTATTTT. The encoded protein is CSVLGLATSTDTQYF.

This clonotype occurred many times. This chain joins TRBV4-1 and TRBJ2-1; tentatively, D is TRBD1 or TRBD2 (5 bases each). CDR3 length: 18 amino acids. V lost 1 base and J lost 6, with 22 bases in between. The germline CDR1 and CDR2 sequences are MGHRA and YSYEKL. The CDR3 sequence is CASSQVDLGFARGNEQFF. In DNA, the CDR3 is TGCGCCAGCAGCCAAGTGGATCTGGGCTTCGCGAGGGGCAATGAGCAGTTCTTC.

This clonotype was found a few times. The V and J genes are TRBV20-1 and TRBJ2-7; tentatively, D is TRBD2 (5 bases). Trimming removed 3 bases from V and 6 bases from J, with 18 bases in between. This CDR3 contains 14 residues. CDR1 is DFQATT and CDR2 is SNEGSKA in the germline V gene (reference sequence). CDR3 in amino acids: CSASPGLSYREQYF. In nucleotides, the CDR3 is TGCAGTGCTAGCCCGGGATTATCCTACCGCGAGCAGTACTTC.

The chain recombines TRBV5-1 with TRBJ2-3; the D is unclear. The germline gives CDR1 SGHRS, CDR2 YFSETQ. The CDR3 is made up of 15 amino acids. V lost 0 bases and J 2 bases, leaving 10 bases between the germline ends. CDR3 DNA: TGCGCCAGCAGCTTGGCACCAGGAGCCACAGATACGCAGTATTTT. Protein product: CASSLAPGATDTQYF. Variable domain in full (rest from reference TRBV5-1 and TRBJ2-3): KAGVTQTPRYLIKTRGQQVTLSCSPISGHRSVSWYQQTPGQGLQFLFEYFSETQRNKGNFPGRFSGRQFSNSRSEMNVSTLELGDSALYLCASSLAPGATDTQYFGPGTRLTVL.

This clonotype was counted ten times or more. The genes are TRBV12-3 or TRBV12-4 and TRBJ2-1; D is possibly TRBD2 (7 bases). The CDR3 runs to 15 residues. The V end lost 8 bases, the J end lost 2 bases, and 16 bases lay between the germline ends. The CDR3 DNA reads TGTGCCAGCTTAAGTCGGGGGGCTGCCTACAATGAGCAGTTCTTC. Amino acid sequence: CASLSRGAAYNEQFF.

This chain links TRBV3-1 with TRBJ2-7, with a possible D match to TRBD1 (5 bases). Trimming took 5 bases from V and 6 from J, leaving 14 bases between them. CDR3 size: 13 residues. Germline values: CDR1 LGHDT, CDR2 YNNKEL (reference sequence). The DNA of the CDR3 is TGTGCCAGCAGCACCGCCCCAGGGCTCGAGCAGTACTTC. Translated, it gives CASSTAPGLEQYF.

This chain uses TRBV4-3 with TRBJ2-7, with 15 positions matching TRBD2. CDR3 size: 15 residues. J gave up 7 bases and V 2 bases, and 3 bases lay outside the gene matches. Germline V CDR1 and CDR2: LGHNA, YSLEER. DNA of the CDR3: TGCGCCAGCAGCCAACTCGGGACTAGCGGGGGGGAGCAGTACTTC. Encoded protein: CASSQLGTSGGEQYF.

The J gene is TRBJ2-4, the V gene TRBV5-5, with 7 positions matching TRBD1. V gave up 2 bases and J gave up 3 bases; unmatched junction bases: 8. The CDR3 length is 16 residues. Germline V lookup: CDR1 SGHKS, CDR2 YYEKEE (reference sequence). CDR3 protein: CASSLYRGLGKNIQYF. CDR3 coding DNA: TGTGCCAGCAGCTTATACAGGGGCTTGGGCAAAAACATTCAGTACTTC.

The gene calls are TRBV28 and TRBJ1-2; tentative D call: TRBD1 (5 bases). The CDR3 length is 14 residues. Looked up from germline, CDR1 is MDHEN and CDR2 is SYDVKM. The V end was cut by 6 bases, the J end by 4 bases, with 15 bases between. The CDR3 region has the DNA TGTGCCAGCAGCATGGGACGGAGAATCTATGGCTACACCTTC. Its protein is CASSMGRRIYGYTF.

The chain couples TRBV6-6 to TRBJ2-2; no firm D call. V lost 8 bases, J lost 0 bases, and 7 bases lay in between. Germline values: CDR1 MNHNY, CDR2 SVGAGI (reference sequence). CDR3 length: 13 amino acids. CDR3 protein: CASAYTNTGELFF. CDR3 coding DNA: TGTGCCAGCGCGTACACGAACACCGGGGAGCTGTTTTTT.

As for this clonotype: It may be a read error: a sequence one base away is much more abundant. The chain employs TRBV4-3 and TRBJ2-3; 7 bases map to TRBD1. The CDR3 spans 15 residues. The germline CDR1 and CDR2 sequences are LGHNA and YSLEER. The trim removed 0 bases at V and 9 bases at J, leaving 9 bases unmatched. The CDR3 bases are TGCGCCAGCAGCCAAGATTCCGGACAGGATATAACGCAGTATTTT. It codes for CASSQDSGQDITQYF.

This clonotype came up a few times. This chain uses TRBV20-1 with TRBJ2-1; 8 positions agree with TRBD2. CDR3 length: 16 amino acids. The germline CDR1 and CDR2 sequences are DFQATT and SNEGSKA (reference sequence). The V gene end was trimmed by 5 bases and the J gene end by 4 bases; junction bases not matched to a gene: 13. In DNA form, the CDR3 reads TGCAGTGCTGGCCGCGGGGGGCCCTCCCTATACAATGAGCAGTTCTTC. Translation gives CSAGRGGPSLYNEQFF.

V gene TRBV3-1 combines with J gene TRBJ2-3, with D unclear. The germline V gene has CDR1 LGHDT and CDR2 YNNKEL (reference sequence). The CDR3 extends over 15 amino acids. The V end lost 1 base, the J end lost 2 bases, and 10 bases lay between the germline ends. CDR3 nucleotide sequence: TGTGCCAGCAGCCAAGTACGCCAGTCCACAGATACGCAGTATTTT. Its protein is CASSQVRQSTDTQYF.

This clonotype was counted a few times. The chain recombines TRBV29-1 with TRBJ2-3; 7 nucleotides agree with TRBD2. This CDR3 region has 12 residues. The germline gives CDR1 SQVTM, CDR2 ANQGSEA. Trimming cost V 7 bases and J 1 base; bases outside gene matches: 2. CDR3 coding DNA: TGCAGCGGGGGGGGAGGCACAGATACGCAGTATTTT. This encodes CSGGGGTDTQYF.

This sequence joins TRBV6-2 or TRBV6-3 and TRBJ1-1, with 9 bases aligning to TRBD1. J lost 5 bases, V lost 2 bases, and 3 bases had no gene match. This CDR3 is 14 amino acids long. The germline V gene encodes CDR1 MNHEY and CDR2 SVGEGT. CDR3 residues: CASSYAGQGTEAFF. In nucleotides, the CDR3 is TGTGCCAGCAGTTACGCCGGACAGGGGACTGAAGCTTTCTTT.

This clonotype appeared a few times. V is TRBV20-1 and J is TRBJ2-7, with no clear D. Germline values: CDR1 DFQATT, CDR2 SNEGSKA (reference sequence). The CDR3 is made up of 14 amino acids. With 6 bases removed from V and 3 bases from J, the gap between germline ends came to 18 bases. CDR3 region: CSASLGSINYEQYF. CDR3 coding DNA: TGCAGTGCCTCCCTGGGAAGCATCAACTACGAGCAGTACTTC.

This clonotype was detected a few times. The rearrangement links TRBV7-2 to TRBJ1-5; 10 bases line up with TRBD1. This CDR3 has 14 residues. The J segment lost 5 bases and the V segment lost 5 bases, leaving 3 bases of the junction unmatched. Germline V lookup: CDR1 SGHTA, CDR2 FQGNSA. The CDR3: CASSEGTGDQPQHF. The CDR3 DNA sequence: TGTGCCAGCAGCGAAGGGACAGGGGATCAGCCCCAGCATTTT.

This clonotype has more than one count but fewer than ten. This sequence joins TRBV2 and TRBJ2-3, with D uncertain. Trimming removed 7 bases from V and 3 bases from J, with 8 bases in between. CDR1 SNHLY and CDR2 FYNNEI come from the germline V gene. CDR3 length: 12 amino acids. The CDR3 region has the DNA TGTGCCAGCATTCTGGGGACAGATACGCAGTATTTT. The encoded protein is CASILGTDTQYF.

Only a few counts were recorded for this clonotype. J is TRBJ2-2 and V is TRBV6-1; 9 bases align to TRBD2. Germline trimming cut 4 bases from V and 2 bases from J; bases unmatched to any gene: 5. Germline V gene lookup returns CDR1 MNHNS and CDR2 SASEGT. CDR3 size: 16 residues. CDR3 coding DNA: TGTGCCAGCAGTGTCCTGCTAGCGGGAAACACCGGGGAGCTGTTTTTT. Protein: CASSVLLAGNTGELFF.

The CDR3 loop is CASSSPGTPYEQYF. The CDR3 DNA reads TGTGCCAGCAGTTCCCCCGGGACCCCCTACGAGCAGTACTTC. The chain is built from TRBV12-3 or TRBV12-4 and TRBJ2-7, with D perhaps TRBD1 or TRBD2 (5 bases each). V dropped 4 bases and J dropped 2 bases, with 12 bases sitting between them. This CDR3 has 14 amino acids.

The chain has TRBV24-1 and TRBJ2-3; D might be TRBD1 (6 bases). Germline values: CDR1 KGHDR, CDR2 SFDVKD. Trimming removed 9 bases from V and 0 bases from J, with 12 bases in between. The CDR3 is 14 amino acids. The CDR3 DNA is TGTGCCACCGCCGGGACACAAAGCACAGATACGCAGTATTTT. Protein: CATAGTQSTDTQYF.

This clonotype has more than one count but fewer than ten. The J gene is TRBJ1-1, the V gene TRBV7-2, with D unresolved. The CDR3 loop spans 14 amino acids. Germline-derived CDR1 and CDR2 are SGHTA and FQGNSA. V lost 5 bases, J lost 1 base, and 11 bases lay in between. The CDR3 here is CASSAYGSNTEAFF. The CDR3 DNA sequence: TGTGCCAGCAGCGCCTATGGATCGAACACTGAAGCTTTCTTT.